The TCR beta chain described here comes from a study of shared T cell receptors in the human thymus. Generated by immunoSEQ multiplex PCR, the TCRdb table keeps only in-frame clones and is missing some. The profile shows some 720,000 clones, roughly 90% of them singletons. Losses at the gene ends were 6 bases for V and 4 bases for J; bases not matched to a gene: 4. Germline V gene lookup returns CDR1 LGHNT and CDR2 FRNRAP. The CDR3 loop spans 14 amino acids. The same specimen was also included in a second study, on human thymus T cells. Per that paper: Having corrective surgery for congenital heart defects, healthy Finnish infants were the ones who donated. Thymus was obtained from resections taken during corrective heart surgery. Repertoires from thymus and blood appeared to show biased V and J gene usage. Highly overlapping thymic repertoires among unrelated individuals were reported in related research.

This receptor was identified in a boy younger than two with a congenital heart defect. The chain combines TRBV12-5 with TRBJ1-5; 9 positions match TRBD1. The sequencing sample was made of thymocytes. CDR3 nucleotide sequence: TGTGCTAGTGGGCGACAGGGGGGAAATCAGCCCCAGCATTTT. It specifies CASGRQGGNQPQHF.